This TCR beta chain appears in the sequencing data of a study of blood T cells in healthy people across ages. Study-wide points: Significant beta diversity loss was already apparent by age about 42, declining roughly linearly. Strong correlation linked observed beta diversity and percent naive T cells.

Germline-derived CDR1 and CDR2 are MNHEY and SVGEGT. This CDR3 is 14 amino acids long. As to this clonotype: Its antigen is as yet unknown.

A second PCR of roughly 7 to 11 cycles used a sample-barcoded 5' primer and a J-beta primer mix. TCRdb re-called the 5' RACE reads through MiXCR, storing one row per CDR3 protein. The sample has 730,000 or so distinct CDR3 sequences, 40% to 50% seen once. The chain combines TRBV6-2 or TRBV6-3 with TRBJ2-1, with D tentatively TRBD2 (6 bases). The tail of the sequence fits TRBJ2-7 better, so the J call may be wrong. The receptor's source is an elderly man in good health. Sequencing was done on a sample of blood. As DNA, the CDR3 is TGTGCCAGCAGGGTTACGGGAGAAGCCAATGAGCAGTACTTC. It translates to CASRVTGEANEQYF.